These T cell receptor beta chains were read from a single sample in a study of shared clonotypes between healthy human individuals. Sequenced by immunoSEQ multiplex PCR; TCRdb stores in-frame clones only, minus some. The sample lists roughly 2,000,000 clones, roughly 95% seen once, with more than 0.95% in the top ten. Sequenced material: naive CD8+ T cells sorted from blood. These receptors were obtained from a man between 18 and 29 years old in good health. Both conserved end residues are part of each CDR3. The D gene is left open where the match is weak. Size is omitted from some rows. Given values are once, few, many or a class for expanded clones.

J,V,length,D,size,DNA,CDR3
TRBJ1-5,TRBV4-1,18,-,-,TGCGCCAGCAGCCAATGGGGTCGGGGTGACATTGCCAATCAGCCCCAGCATTTT,CASSQWGRGDIANQPQHF
TRBJ2-3,TRBV6-5,14,TRBD2,once,TGTGCCAGCACCTTAATGCGGGGGGGAGATACGCAGTATTTT,CASTLMRGGDTQYF
TRBJ1-1,TRBV30,13,-,-,TGTGCCTGGAGTTTGTCCGGTGGCACTGAAGCTTTCTTT,CAWSLSGGTEAFF
TRBJ1-1,TRBV6-1,19,-,-,TGTGCCAGCAGTGAAGCGCGAACGGTGGGCGGCTTCATGAACACTGAAGCTTTCTTT,CASSEARTVGGFMNTEAFF
TRBJ2-3,TRBV7-2,15,TRBD2,-,TGTGCCAGCAGCGGGACTAGCACTAGCACAGATACGCAGTATTTT,CASSGTSTSTDTQYF
TRBJ2-7,TRBV4-3,14,-,-,TGCGCCAGCAGCCAAGATCTCCTCTTGTACGAGCAGTACTTC,CASSQDLLLYEQYF
TRBJ2-7,TRBV5-1,13,-,-,TGCGCCAGCAGCTTGGGTTGGCTCTACGAGCAGTACTTC,CASSLGWLYEQYF
TRBJ2-7,TRBV4-3,16,-,-,TGCGCCAGCAGCCAAGAGGGCGCGGAAAGTTATTACGAGCAGTACTTC,CASSQEGAESYYEQYF
TRBJ2-7,TRBV4-1,15,TRBD1,-,TGCGCCAGCAGCCAAGCCACAGGGGGCCGGAACGAGCAGTACTTC,CASSQATGGRNEQYF
TRBJ1-4,TRBV30,16,-,-,TGTGCCTGGACCTCCGGGACATTCGTTAAAAATGAAAAACTGTTTTTT,CAWTSGTFVKNEKLFF
TRBJ2-1,TRBV4-3,20,TRBD2,-,TGCGCCAGCAGCCAAGACCCTAGCTCTGGGACTAGCGCCTTTTACAATGAGCAGTTCTTC,CASSQDPSSGTSAFYNEQFF
TRBJ2-7,TRBV13,14,-,-,TGTGCCAGCAGCTTAACAGGGACTCCCTACGAGCAGTACTTC,CASSLTGTPYEQYF
TRBJ2-7,TRBV30,12,-,-,TGTGCCTGGAGGGACAGATCCTACGAGCAGTACTTC,CAWRDRSYEQYF
TRBJ2-5,TRBV6-1,12,-,-,TGTGCCAGCAGCCGGGGGCAAGAGACCCAGTACTTC,CASSRGQETQYF
TRBJ2-3,TRBV7-9,17,TRBD2,once,TGTGCCAGCAGCTTACCCCAAGCGGGAGGAGCCCCAGATACGCAGTATTTT,CASSLPQAGGAPDTQYF
TRBJ2-5,TRBV6-1,13,-,once,TGTGCCAGCAGTGCCGAGGGGCCTTTGACCCAGTACTTC,CASSAEGPLTQYF
TRBJ1-1,TRBV4-2,15,-,once,TGTGCCAGCAGCCAAGAGGAAGGGCAGGTTTCTGAAGCTTTCTTT,CASSQEEGQVSEAFF
TRBJ2-1,TRBV11-2,18,-,-,TGTGCCAGCAGCGAACGGGAGGGGGCTAGCCTTTACTACAATGAGCAGTTCTTC,CASSEREGASLYYNEQFF
TRBJ2-1,TRBV4-2,19,TRBD1,-,TGTGCCAGCAGCCAACTCAACATGGATCGGGACAGGGTGGGGAATGAGCAGTTCTTC,CASSQLNMDRDRVGNEQFF
TRBJ1-2,TRBV15,14,-,-,TGTGCCACCACCGCAGAGATCGGAGCAGGGGACTACACCTTC,CATTAEIGAGDYTF
TRBJ2-7,TRBV29-1,14,-,once,TGCAGCGCTGCCGGGACCGAAGAGTCCTACGAGCAGTACTTC,CSAAGTEESYEQYF
TRBJ2-5,TRBV7-9,17,-,once,TGTGCCAGCAGTTACAGTATCGGGACTCCAGAGGGAGAGACCCAGTACTTC,CASSYSIGTPEGETQYF
TRBJ2-7,TRBV19,14,TRBD2,-,TGTGCCAGTAGTCCCTCACTAGCGGGGTACGAGCAGTACTTC,CASSPSLAGYEQYF
TRBJ2-1,TRBV11-2,15,-,-,TGTGCCAGCAGACTCCTCCCGGAGGGCCACAATGAGCAGTTCTTC,CASRLLPEGHNEQFF
TRBJ2-7,TRBV4-1,15,TRBD2,-,TGCGCCAGCAGCCAGCCAAGCGGGAGCCGAAGCGAGCAGTACTTC,CASSQPSGSRSEQYF
TRBJ2-7,TRBV6-1,15,-,-,TGTGCCAGCAGTGAAGCCGGGTGGATGCCCTACGAGCAGTACTTC,CASSEAGWMPYEQYF
TRBJ2-7,TRBV11-3,12,-,-,TGTGCCAGCAGCCGCAGTTCCTACGAGCAGTACTTC,CASSRSSYEQYF
TRBJ2-1,TRBV4-1,16,TRBD2,-,TGCGCCAGCAGCGAGGCGACTAGCGCCCAAAACAATGAGCAGTTCTTC,CASSEATSAQNNEQFF
TRBJ1-1,TRBV9,13,-,once,TGTGCCAGCAGCGTAGTGGCCGTTGGTGAAGCTTTCTTT,CASSVVAVGEAFF
TRBJ2-7,TRBV7-2,16,-,-,TGTGCCAGCAGCCCCGACCTAGGGGGAGGCCCATACGAGCAGTACTTC,CASSPDLGGGPYEQYF
TRBJ1-6,TRBV25-1,15,-,once,TGTGCCAGCAGTGAATTCGGTCGGGAGAATTCACCCCTCCACTTT,CASSEFGRENSPLHF
TRBJ2-3,TRBV9,14,-,-,TGTGCCAGCAGCGTAGCTGGGGGCGCAGATACGCAGTATTTT,CASSVAGGADTQYF
TRBJ2-7,TRBV5-1,16,TRBD2,-,TGCGCCAGCAGCTTGGTGCTAGCGGGACTCCGGAGGGAGCAGTACTTC,CASSLVLAGLRREQYF
TRBJ2-1,TRBV4-1,15,-,-,TGCGCCAGCAGCCAAGTTATGCGGGACTACAATGAGCAGTTCTTC,CASSQVMRDYNEQFF
TRBJ2-7,TRBV27,14,TRBD1,-,TGTGCCAGCAGTTTATTGGGGACAGGGGACGAGCAGTACTTC,CASSLLGTGDEQYF
TRBJ2-1,TRBV10-1,13,-,-,TGCGCCAGCAGTGCGGGGGTGGACAATGAGCAGTTCTTC,CASSAGVDNEQFF
TRBJ2-7,TRBV4-1,13,-,-,TGCGCCAGCAGCCAGTTCCGGGATCTTGAGCAGTACTTC,CASSQFRDLEQYF
TRBJ2-5,TRBV5-6,15,-,-,TGTGCCAGCAGCTTGGGGTGGGGGCAGAGCGAGACCCAGTACTTC,CASSLGWGQSETQYF
TRBJ1-2,TRBV4-1,11,-,-,TGCGCCAGCAGCCAGGGGGATGGCTACACCTTC,CASSQGDGYTF
TRBJ2-7,TRBV27,14,-,-,TGTGCCAGCCGCCGGACTGTTTACTCCTACGAGCAGTACTTC,CASRRTVYSYEQYF
TRBJ2-7,TRBV7-9,15,-,once,TGTGCCAGCAGCCCTCGGCAGGGGACATCCTACGAGCAGTACTTC,CASSPRQGTSYEQYF
TRBJ2-7,TRBV6-5,16,-,-,TGTGCCAGCAGTTACTCTTTATACGACCCGGCCTACGAGCAGTACTTC,CASSYSLYDPAYEQYF
TRBJ2-2,TRBV7-2,14,-,-,TGTGCCAGCAGCTTAGCAGCGAACACCGGGGAGCTGTTTTTT,CASSLAANTGELFF
TRBJ2-2,TRBV19,13,TRBD2,-,TGTGCCAGCCTGGGAGGGTTTAACGGGGAGCTGTTTTTT,CASLGGFNGELFF
TRBJ1-5,TRBV15,19,-,once,TGTGCCACCAGCTTGCAGCGAACAGGCCCCCATTTTAGCAATCAGCCCCAGCATTTT,CATSLQRTGPHFSNQPQHF
TRBJ1-6,TRBV28,14,-,-,TGTGCCAGCAGTTTAGCAGGGTTGAATTCACCCCTCCACTTT,CASSLAGLNSPLHF
TRBJ2-5,TRBV11-2,16,TRBD2,-,TGTGCCAGCAGCCTGACTAGCGGGGGGGCCGGAGTGACCCAGTACTTC,CASSLTSGGAGVTQYF